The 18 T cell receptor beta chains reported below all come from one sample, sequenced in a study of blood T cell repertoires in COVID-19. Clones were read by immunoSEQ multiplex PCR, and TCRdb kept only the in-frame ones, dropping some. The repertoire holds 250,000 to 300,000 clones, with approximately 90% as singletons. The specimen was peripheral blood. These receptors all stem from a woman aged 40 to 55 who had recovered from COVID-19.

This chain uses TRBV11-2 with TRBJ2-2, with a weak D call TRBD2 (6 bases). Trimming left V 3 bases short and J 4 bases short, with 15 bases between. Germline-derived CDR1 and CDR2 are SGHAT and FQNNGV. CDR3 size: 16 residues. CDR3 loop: CASSLGRSGRTGELFF. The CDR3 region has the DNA TGTGCCAGCAGCTTGGGGAGGAGCGGGCGCACCGGGGAGCTGTTTTTT. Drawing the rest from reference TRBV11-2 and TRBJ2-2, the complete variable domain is EAGVAQSPRYKIIEKRQSVAFWCNPISGHATLYWYQQILGQGPKLLIQFQNNGVVDDSQLPKDRFSAERLKGVDSTLKIQPAKLEDSAVYLCASSLGRSGRTGELFFGEGSRLTVL.

The CDR3 sequence is CASSQSVSAPSGANVLTF. The CDR3 DNA follows: TGCGCCAGCAGCCAGTCCGTCAGCGCGCCGTCTGGGGCCAACGTCCTGACTTTC. The chain joins TRBV4-3 to TRBJ2-6, with D unresolved. The CDR3 contains 18 residues. Trimming left V 3 bases short and J 1 base short, with 16 bases between. The germline V gene encodes CDR1 LGHNA and CDR2 YSLEER.

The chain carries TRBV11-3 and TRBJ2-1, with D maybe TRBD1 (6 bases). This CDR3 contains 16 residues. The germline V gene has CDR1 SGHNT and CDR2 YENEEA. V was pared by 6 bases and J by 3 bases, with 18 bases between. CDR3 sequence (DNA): TGTGCCAGCAGTGCTCGGAACAGGGCCCTCTACAATGAGCAGTTCTTC. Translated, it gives CASSARNRALYNEQFF.

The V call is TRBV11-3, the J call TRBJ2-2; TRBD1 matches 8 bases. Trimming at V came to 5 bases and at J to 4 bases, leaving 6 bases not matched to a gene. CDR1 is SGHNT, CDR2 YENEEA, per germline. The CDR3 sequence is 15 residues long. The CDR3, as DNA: TGTGCCAGCAGCCCGGACAGGGCCCCCACCGGGGAGCTGTTTTTT. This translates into CASSPDRAPTGELFF.

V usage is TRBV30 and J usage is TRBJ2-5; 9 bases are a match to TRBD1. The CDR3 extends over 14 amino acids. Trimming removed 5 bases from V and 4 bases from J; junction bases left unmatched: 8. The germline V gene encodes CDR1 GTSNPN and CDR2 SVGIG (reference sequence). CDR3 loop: CAWGRQGGGETQYF. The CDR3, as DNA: TGTGCCTGGGGGAGACAGGGGGGAGGAGAGACCCAGTACTTC.

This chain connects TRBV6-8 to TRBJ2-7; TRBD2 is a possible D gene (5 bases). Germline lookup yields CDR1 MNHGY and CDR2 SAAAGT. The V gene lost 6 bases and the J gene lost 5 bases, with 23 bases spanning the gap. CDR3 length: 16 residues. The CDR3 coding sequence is TGTGCCAGCAGCCCCTCGAGGGTTGAGACCGGGGACGAGCAGTACGTC. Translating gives CASSPSRVETGDEQYV.

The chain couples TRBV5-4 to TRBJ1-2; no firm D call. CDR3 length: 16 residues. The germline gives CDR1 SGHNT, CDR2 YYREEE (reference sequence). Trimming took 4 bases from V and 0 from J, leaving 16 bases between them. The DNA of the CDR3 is TGTGCCAGCAGCCCCAAATCCCCCTTAGCTAACTATGGCTACACCTTC. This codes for CASSPKSPLANYGYTF.

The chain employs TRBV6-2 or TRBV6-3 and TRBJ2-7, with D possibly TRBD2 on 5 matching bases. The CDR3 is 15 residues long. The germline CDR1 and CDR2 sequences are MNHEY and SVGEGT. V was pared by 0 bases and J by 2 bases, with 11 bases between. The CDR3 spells CASSYSSPRAYEQYF. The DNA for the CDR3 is TGTGCCAGCAGTTACTCGTCCCCGAGGGCCTACGAGCAGTACTTC.

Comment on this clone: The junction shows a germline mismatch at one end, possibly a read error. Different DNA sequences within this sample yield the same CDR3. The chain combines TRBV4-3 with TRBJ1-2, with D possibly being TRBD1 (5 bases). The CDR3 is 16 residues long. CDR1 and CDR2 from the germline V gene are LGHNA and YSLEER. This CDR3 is CASSQEGRGSDYGYTF. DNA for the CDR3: TGCGCCAGTAGCCAAGAAGGGCGGGGGTCGGACTATGGCTACACCTTC.

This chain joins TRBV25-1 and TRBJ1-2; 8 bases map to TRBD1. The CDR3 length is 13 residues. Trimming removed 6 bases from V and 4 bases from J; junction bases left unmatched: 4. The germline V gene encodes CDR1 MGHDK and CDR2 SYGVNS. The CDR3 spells CASSQQGGYGYTF. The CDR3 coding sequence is TGTGCCAGCAGCCAACAGGGGGGCTATGGCTACACCTTC.

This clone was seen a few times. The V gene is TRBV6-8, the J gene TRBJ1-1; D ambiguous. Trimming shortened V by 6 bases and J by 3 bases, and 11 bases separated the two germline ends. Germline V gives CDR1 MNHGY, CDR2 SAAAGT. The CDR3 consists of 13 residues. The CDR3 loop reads CASSLRPYTEAFF. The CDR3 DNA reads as TGTGCCAGCAGCCTACGCCCCTACACTGAAGCTTTCTTT.

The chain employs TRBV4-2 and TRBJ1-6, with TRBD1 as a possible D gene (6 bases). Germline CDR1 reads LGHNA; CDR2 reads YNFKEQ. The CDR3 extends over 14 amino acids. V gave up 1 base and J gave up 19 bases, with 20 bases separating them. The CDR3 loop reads CASSQGGGGADTHF. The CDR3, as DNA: TGTGCCAGCAGCCAAGGCGGGGGGGGCGCCGACACACACTTT.

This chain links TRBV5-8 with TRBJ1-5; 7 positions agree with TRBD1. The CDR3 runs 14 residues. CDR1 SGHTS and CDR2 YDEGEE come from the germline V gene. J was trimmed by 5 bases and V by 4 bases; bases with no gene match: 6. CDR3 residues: CASSVTGFDQPQHF. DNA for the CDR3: TGTGCCAGCAGCGTGACAGGGTTCGATCAGCCCCAGCATTTT.

The CDR3 nucleotides are TGTGCCAGCTCCCCGTTGGGGGCAGGGAGCACAGATACGCAGTATTTT. Encoded protein: CASSPLGAGSTDTQYF. The rearrangement joins TRBV18 to TRBJ2-3, with a possible D match to TRBD1 (6 bases). CDR1 is KGHSH and CDR2 is LQKENI in the germline V gene. V was shortened by 6 bases and J by 0 bases, with 16 bases between the two germline ends. The CDR3 loop spans 16 amino acids.

CDR3 sequence reads: CASSLALGVRDTGELFF. CDR3 sequence (DNA): TGTGCCAGCAGCTTAGCGCTCGGGGTTAGGGACACCGGGGAGCTGTTTTTT. The V gene is TRBV7-9, the J gene TRBJ2-2; possible D gene TRBD2, 5 bases. Germline CDR1 is SEHNR and CDR2 is FQNEAQ (reference sequence). The CDR3 runs 17 residues. The V end lost 0 bases, the J end lost 3 bases, and 14 bases lay between the germline ends.

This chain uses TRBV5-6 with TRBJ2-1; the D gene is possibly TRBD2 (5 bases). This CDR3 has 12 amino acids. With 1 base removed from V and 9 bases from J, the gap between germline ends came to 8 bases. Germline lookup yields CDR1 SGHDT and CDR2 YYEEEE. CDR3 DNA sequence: TGTGCCAGCAGCTTGTCGGCGGGTGAGCAGTTCTTC. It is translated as CASSLSAGEQFF.

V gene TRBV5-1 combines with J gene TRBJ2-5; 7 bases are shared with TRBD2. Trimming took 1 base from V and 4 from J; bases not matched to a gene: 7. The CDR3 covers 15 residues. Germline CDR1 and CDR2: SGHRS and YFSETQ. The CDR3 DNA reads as TGCGCCAGCAGCTTGCCAGGGAGGGGTGGAGAGACCCAGTACTTC. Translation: CASSLPGRGGETQYF.

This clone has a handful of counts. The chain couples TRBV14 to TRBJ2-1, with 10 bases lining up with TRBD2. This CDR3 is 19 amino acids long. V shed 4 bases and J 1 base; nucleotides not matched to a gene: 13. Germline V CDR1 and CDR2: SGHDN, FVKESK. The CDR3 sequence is CASSPRLSGRGRSYNEQFF. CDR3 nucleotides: TGTGCCAGCAGCCCACGACTGAGCGGGAGGGGGAGATCCTACAATGAGCAGTTCTTC. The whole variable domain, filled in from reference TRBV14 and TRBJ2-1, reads EAGVTQFPSHSVIEKGQTVTLRCDPISGHDNLYWYRRVMGKEIKFLLHFVKESKQDESGMPNNRFLAERTGGTYSTLKVQPAELEDSGVYFCASSPRLSGRGRSYNEQFFGPGTRLTVL.